These 18 T cell receptor beta chains were all obtained from the same sample, sequenced in a study of T cell responses to AZD1222 COVID-19 vaccine. This table comes from immunoSEQ multiplex PCR, and its TCRdb copy is limited to in-frame clones, with some not included. The table includes approximately 80,000 clones, 85% to 90% detected once. The source was peripheral blood, collected on day 0 of AZD1222 vaccination. These TCRs come from an adult in good health.

V usage is TRBV10-3 and J usage is TRBJ2-1; no definite D call. Germline CDR1 and CDR2: ENHRY and SYGVKD. There are 13 residues in the CDR3. V shed 10 bases and J shed 1 base, with 11 bases lying between them. CDR3 loop: CATNKNSYNEQFF. The CDR3 region has the DNA TGTGCCACCAACAAGAATTCCTACAATGAGCAGTTCTTC.

The chain recombines TRBV11-2 with TRBJ2-7; TRBD1 matches 8 bases. Germline-derived CDR1 and CDR2 are SGHAT and FQNNGV. V was pared by 5 bases and J by 5 bases, with 8 bases of the junction left unmatched. The CDR3 is 14 residues long. The CDR3 nucleotides read TGTGCCAGCAGCCAAGCAGGGGGCCCCAACGAGCAGTACTTC. Its protein product is CASSQAGGPNEQYF.

This rearrangement joins TRBV5-1 to TRBJ1-5; D is unresolved. V was clipped by 4 bases and J by 5 bases, with 16 bases between them. In germline, CDR1 is SGHRS, CDR2 YFSETQ. This CDR3 has 15 residues. The CDR3 spells CASSPNPGLDQPQHF. CDR3 nucleotides: TGCGCCAGCAGCCCCAATCCGGGTTTGGATCAGCCCCAGCATTTT.

CDR3 loop: CASSLGGGTSYNEQFF. CDR3 coding DNA: TGTGCCAGCAGCTTAGGCGGGGGAACATCCTACAATGAGCAGTTCTTC. This chain links TRBV7-2 with TRBJ2-1, with 7 bases matching TRBD2. From germline, CDR1 is SGHTA and CDR2 FQGNSA. The junction had 4 bases not matched to a gene; V was cut back by 1 base and J by 1 base. The CDR3 runs 16 residues.

The chain combines TRBV9 with TRBJ2-1; 12 bases agree with TRBD2. This CDR3 comprises 18 residues. Germline CDR1 and CDR2: SGDLS and YYNGEE. Trimming at V came to 4 bases and at J to 0 bases, leaving 8 bases not matched to a gene. This CDR3 is CASSYTSGGLSSYNEQFF. In DNA form, the CDR3 reads TGTGCCAGCAGCTATACTAGCGGGGGGCTCAGCTCCTACAATGAGCAGTTCTTC.

The chain joins TRBV5-1 to TRBJ2-5; D is unclear. This CDR3 has 12 amino acids. The germline V and J ends were trimmed by 4 bases and 0 bases, with 4 bases remaining between them. Germline values: CDR1 SGHRS, CDR2 YFSETQ. CDR3 amino acids: CASSLYQETQYF. In DNA, the CDR3 is TGCGCCAGCAGCCTGTACCAAGAGACCCAGTACTTC.

V gene TRBV3-1 (or the pseudogene TRBV3-2) combines with J gene TRBJ1-3, with no clear D. V was clipped by 6 bases and J by 4 bases, with 7 bases between them. This CDR3 is 12 amino acids long. CDR1 and CDR2 (germline): LGHDT, YNNKEL (reference sequence). CDR3 region: CASSFQGNTIYF. The CDR3 coding sequence is TGTGCCAGCAGTTTCCAGGGAAACACCATATATTTT.

The gene calls are TRBV4-3 and TRBJ1-2; 7 nucleotides line up with TRBD1. The CDR3 has 15 amino acids. Germline CDR1 reads LGHNA; CDR2 reads YSLEER. The V segment lost 3 bases and the J segment 1 base; nucleotides outside the gene matches: 5. The CDR3, as DNA: TGCGCCAGCAGCCAGATGCGACAGGGTAACTATGGCTACACCTTC. Translation: CASSQMRQGNYGYTF.

This sequence joins TRBV27 and TRBJ1-4; TRBD1 agrees at 8 bases. Trimming cost V 6 bases and J 6 bases; bases outside gene matches: 15. The CDR3 length is 17 residues. CDR1 and CDR2 (germline): MNHEY, SMNVEV (reference sequence). The CDR3 DNA follows: TGTGCCAGCAGATCGTTCCTACAGAGGACAGGGTATGAAAAACTGTTTTTT. It specifies CASRSFLQRTGYEKLFF.

This clone occurred once. V and J are TRBV19 and TRBJ1-1; a possible D gene is TRBD1 (6 bases). The CDR3 is made up of 14 amino acids. The germline V gene has CDR1 LNHDA and CDR2 SQIVND (reference sequence). V lost 2 bases, J lost 2 bases, and 9 bases lay in between. The CDR3 bases are TGTGCCAGTAGTATATTGGACAGTAACACTGAAGCTTTCTTT. This gives the protein CASSILDSNTEAFF.

This clone was found once. The chain employs TRBV6-5 and TRBJ2-7; D is ambiguous. V dropped 1 base and J dropped 3 bases, with 7 bases sitting between them. The CDR3 runs to 13 residues. Germline loops: CDR1 MNHEY, CDR2 SVGAGI. CDR3: CASSYFDNYEQYF. DNA of the CDR3: TGTGCCAGCAGTTACTTTGACAACTACGAGCAGTACTTC.

This chain connects TRBV6-5 to TRBJ2-1; the match to TRBD1 covers 8 bases. CDR3 length: 15 residues. The junction had 8 bases not matched to a gene; V was cut back by 6 bases and J by 4 bases. The germline V gene encodes CDR1 MNHEY and CDR2 SVGAGI. The chain's CDR3 is CASRYDRGRYNEQFF. DNA of the CDR3: TGTGCCAGCAGATACGACAGGGGCAGGTACAATGAGCAGTTCTTC.

The chain employs TRBV21-1 and TRBJ1-2. TRBV21-1 counts as a pseudogene. The CDR3 runs to 17 residues. CDR3 sequence (DNA): TGTGCCAGCAGTTTTAATGCCTACCACTTAGCTAACTATGGCTACACCTTC. Protein: CASSFNAYHLANYGYTF.

This clone was seen once. The gene calls are TRBV18 and TRBJ1-4, with D maybe TRBD1 (5 bases). The germline gives CDR1 KGHSH, CDR2 LQKENI. Deletions cut 1 base from V and 6 bases from J, with 9 bases between. This CDR3 is 14 amino acids long. The CDR3 DNA follows: TGTGCCAGCTCACCACAAAGGGGTGATGAAAAACTGTTTTTT. This codes for CASSPQRGDEKLFF.

The chain recombines TRBV12-5 with TRBJ1-5, with no clear D. Germline CDR1 LGHNT, CDR2 FRNRAP. The CDR3 runs to 16 residues. Trimming pared 4 bases from V and 0 bases from J, leaving 13 bases between. In DNA form, the CDR3 reads TGTGCTAGTGGTTCCTGGACTGGAGATAGCAATCAGCCCCAGCATTTT. This translates into CASGSWTGDSNQPQHF.

The chain recombines TRBV19 with TRBJ1-2; 11 bases align to TRBD1. CDR1 and CDR2 (germline): LNHDA, SQIVND (reference sequence). CDR3 size: 15 residues. V dropped 5 bases and J dropped 4; count of bases not matched to a gene: 6. This CDR3 is CASSALGTGGYGYTF. The CDR3 DNA reads as TGTGCCAGTAGTGCCCTCGGGACAGGGGGCTATGGCTACACCTTC.

The chain combines TRBV5-1 with TRBJ2-7; 11 nucleotides line up with TRBD2. CDR1 SGHRS and CDR2 YFSETQ come from the germline V gene. J was trimmed by 0 bases and V by 5 bases; bases with no gene match: 4. This CDR3 has 15 amino acids. The CDR3: CASRSTSGDSYEQYF. DNA for the CDR3: TGCGCCAGCAGGTCGACTAGCGGGGACTCCTACGAGCAGTACTTC.

The chain carries TRBV6-5 and TRBJ1-1; D unresolved. In germline, CDR1 is MNHEY, CDR2 SVGAGI. V dropped 2 bases and J dropped 6 bases, with 10 bases sitting between them. CDR3 size: 13 residues. DNA of the CDR3: TGTGCCAGCAGTTACGCGAGTGGCGCTGAAGCTTTCTTT. Residues: CASSYASGAEAFF.